This entry lists 26 T cell receptor beta chains sequenced from one sample in a study of STAT5B mutations in CD4+ large granular lymphocyte leukemia. Clones were sequenced by immunoSEQ multiplex PCR, and TCRdb holds only the in-frame ones, with some missing. The sample lists roughly 32,000 clones, approximately 91% occurring once. The sequenced sample was CD4+ T cells from blood buffy coats. The source is a human donor in good health.

The CDR3 loop reads CASSQIPLQGASTEAFF. In DNA form, the CDR3 reads TGTGCCAGCAGCCAGATCCCTCTACAGGGGGCGAGCACTGAAGCTTTCTTT. The chain uses TRBV7-6 and TRBJ1-1; 9 bases fit TRBD1. CDR3 length equals 17 residues. Trimming took 5 bases from V and 4 from J; bases not matched to a gene: 14. CDR1 is SGHVS, CDR2 FNYEAQ, per germline.

The J gene is TRBJ2-1, the V gene TRBV11-3, with a tentative D call TRBD1 (5 bases). V lost 4 bases and J 15 bases, leaving 16 bases between the germline ends. Germline V gives CDR1 SGHNT, CDR2 YENEEA. The CDR3 is 12 amino acids. CDR3 in amino acids: CASSSQGPRRFF. Here the CDR3 DNA reads TGTGCCAGCAGCTCGCAGGGTCCGAGACGGTTCTTC.

The gene calls are TRBV6-1 and TRBJ2-7; TRBD2 aligns across 8 bases. The CDR3 extends over 15 amino acids. CDR1 and CDR2 (germline): MNHNS, SASEGT. Trimming cost V 5 bases and J 3 bases; bases outside gene matches: 9. The CDR3 bases are TGTGCCAGCAGTTCCCGGGGGGGAGCAAACTACGAGCAGTACTTC. Its protein is CASSSRGGANYEQYF.

This chain links TRBV6-6 with TRBJ2-7, with D unclear. Germline V gives CDR1 MNHNY, CDR2 SVGAGI (reference sequence). This CDR3 contains 14 residues. Trimming cost V 0 bases and J 0 bases, with 6 bases left between them. The DNA of the CDR3 is TGTGCCAGCAGTTACTCGACGGACTCCTACGAGCAGTACTTC. It specifies CASSYSTDSYEQYF.

The chain carries TRBV10-3 and TRBJ1-2; D is undetermined. The germline V gene has CDR1 ENHRY and CDR2 SYGVKD. This CDR3 is 12 amino acids long. V was pared by 2 bases and J by 4 bases, with 5 bases between. The CDR3 loop is CAISESPYGYTF. The CDR3 DNA follows: TGTGCCATCAGTGAGAGTCCCTATGGCTACACCTTC.

The gene calls are TRBV2 and TRBJ1-4; 8 bases match TRBD1. This CDR3 is built from 13 residues. Germline assignment: CDR1 SNHLY and CDR2 FYNNEI. J lost 10 bases, V lost 7 bases, and 8 bases had no gene match. CDR3 sequence (DNA): TGTGCCAGCATGGGCAGGGGGCTTCGAAAACTGTTTTTT. Translation gives CASMGRGLRKLFF. Filled out from reference TRBV2 and TRBJ1-4, the complete variable domain reads EPEVTQTPSHQVTQMGQEVILRCVPISNHLYFYWYRQILGQKVEFLVSFYNNEISEKSEIFDDQFSVERPDGSNFTLKIRSTKLEDSAMYFCASMGRGLRKLFFGSGTQLSVL.

The rearrangement links TRBV11-2 to TRBJ2-5; D perhaps matches TRBD2 (5 bases). The germline CDR1 and CDR2 sequences are SGHAT and FQNNGV. The CDR3 runs 13 residues. V lost 5 bases and J 1 base, leaving 8 bases between the germline ends. The CDR3 region has the DNA TGTGCCAGCAGCCGGGGTGGCCAAGAGACCCAGTACTTC. It codes for CASSRGGQETQYF.

The gene calls are TRBV2 and TRBJ1-4; D possibly corresponds to TRBD1 (6 bases). Per the germline V gene, CDR1 is SNHLY and CDR2 is FYNNEI. CDR3 length: 14 amino acids. The ends were cut back, 6 bases at V and 4 bases at J, with 12 bases in the middle. This CDR3 is CASRPGTNNEKLFF. DNA for the CDR3: TGTGCCAGCAGGCCCGGGACAAATAATGAAAAACTGTTTTTT.

CDR3 DNA: TGTGCCAGCAGCTGGGGACTAGAAGAGACCCAGTACTTC. Translated, it gives CASSWGLEETQYF. The chain carries TRBV7-6 and TRBJ2-5; 8 bases fit TRBD2. The CDR3 runs to 13 residues. Germline V gene data show CDR1 as SGHVS and CDR2 as FNYEAQ. J gave up 3 bases and V 4 bases, and 1 base lay outside the gene matches.

V and J are TRBV5-4 and TRBJ2-7; 7 positions match TRBD2. There are 15 residues in the CDR3. V dropped 0 bases and J dropped 2; count of bases not matched to a gene: 5. Looked up from germline, CDR1 is SGHNT and CDR2 is YYREEE (reference sequence). The CDR3: CASSLGGTKTYEQYF. CDR3 bases: TGTGCCAGCAGCTTGGGGGGGACTAAGACCTACGAGCAGTACTTC.

This chain joins TRBV6-4 and TRBJ2-1, with 10 positions matching TRBD2. CDR1 is MRHNA, CDR2 SNTAGT, per germline. The CDR3 extends over 14 amino acids. The V gene end was trimmed by 3 bases and the J gene end by 7 bases; junction bases not matched to a gene: 3. The CDR3 nucleotides read TGTGCCAGCAGTGAGCTAGCGGGAGTTAATGAGCAGTTCTTC. Residues: CASSELAGVNEQFF.

The chain uses TRBV28 and TRBJ1-1; D uncertain. V was pared by 3 bases and J by 8 bases, with 10 bases between. Germline V gene sequence: CDR1 MDHEN, CDR2 SYDVKM. The CDR3 extends over 12 amino acids. CDR3 residues: CASSFPVAEAFF. The DNA of the CDR3 is TGTGCCAGCAGTTTCCCGGTGGCGGAAGCTTTCTTT.

This clone was counted once. The chain joins TRBV6-1 to TRBJ2-1; TRBD2 might be the D (6 bases). Germline values: CDR1 MNHNS, CDR2 SASEGT. The V end lost 4 bases, the J end lost 3 bases, and 10 bases lay between the germline ends. The CDR3 runs to 14 residues. CDR3 nucleotides: TGTGCCAGCAGTGGGCTAGCGCTCTACAATGAGCAGTTCTTC. Its protein is CASSGLALYNEQFF.

CDR3 sequence: CASSITTGGRNQFF. The CDR3 DNA reads as TGTGCCAGTAGTATTACGACAGGGGGCAGGAATCAGTTCTTC. The rearrangement links TRBV19 to TRBJ2-1, with 10 positions matching TRBD1. J gave up 13 bases and V 3 bases, and 9 bases lay outside the gene matches. The V gene's germline CDR1 is LNHDA and CDR2 SQIVND (reference sequence). The CDR3 has 14 amino acids.

This clone has only one observation. In DNA, the CDR3 is TGTGCCAGCAGTCTTTATTCAGGGGCCGGCTACACCTTC. Its protein is CASSLYSGAGYTF. The rearrangement uses TRBV28 and TRBJ1-2, with D possibly being TRBD1 (6 bases). Germline V gene sequence: CDR1 MDHEN, CDR2 SYDVKM. The CDR3 totals 13 residues. V dropped 5 bases and J dropped 8 bases, with 15 bases sitting between them.

The V and J genes are TRBV5-8 and TRBJ2-7; TRBD1 agrees at 10 bases. The V segment lost 7 bases and the J segment 6 bases; nucleotides outside the gene matches: 10. The CDR3 extends over 14 amino acids. Germline loops: CDR1 SGHTS, CDR2 YDEGEE. The CDR3 sequence is CASVAGTGVSEQYF. DNA for the CDR3: TGTGCCAGCGTCGCCGGGACAGGGGTCAGCGAGCAGTACTTC.

The chain couples TRBV7-2 to TRBJ2-1, with TRBD2 matching over 14 bases. Trimming removed 5 bases from V and 6 bases from J; junction bases left unmatched: 3. This CDR3 is built from 15 residues. Germline V gene data show CDR1 as SGHTA and CDR2 as FQGNSA. DNA of the CDR3: TGTGCCAGCAGCCGGGGACTAGCGGGAGCCAATGAGCAGTTCTTC. This sequence encodes CASSRGLAGANEQFF.

The V gene is TRBV29-1, the J gene TRBJ2-5, with a tentative D call TRBD1 (7 bases). The CDR3 sequence is 14 residues long. The germline V and J ends were trimmed by 0 bases and 2 bases, with 10 bases remaining between them. Germline V gives CDR1 SQVTM, CDR2 ANQGSEA. The CDR3 is CSVEEAGGQETQYF. DNA for the CDR3: TGCAGCGTTGAAGAGGCAGGGGGGCAAGAGACCCAGTACTTC.

This clone was found once. The chain is built from TRBV7-6 and TRBJ2-7; TRBD2 agrees at 7 bases. Germline CDR1 and CDR2: SGHVS and FNYEAQ. The ends lost 2 bases at V and 4 bases at J; junction bases unmatched: 8. CDR3 length: 15 residues. CDR3 coding DNA: TGTGCCAGCAGCTTACAAGCGGGGCCGGGTTACGAGCAGTACTTC. Encoded protein: CASSLQAGPGYEQYF.

Only a few counts were recorded for this clone. The V gene is TRBV9, the J gene TRBJ2-2; the D gene is possibly TRBD2 (8 bases). Germline CDR1 reads SGDLS; CDR2 reads YYNGEE. Trimming left V 3 bases short and J 7 bases short, with 22 bases between. This CDR3 contains 17 residues. This CDR3 reads CASSAPGGDRAVGELFF. The DNA of the CDR3 is TGTGCCAGCAGCGCTCCCGGGGGGGACAGAGCTGTCGGGGAGCTGTTTTTT. The entire variable domain, with the rest obtained from reference TRBV9 and TRBJ2-2, is as follows: DSGVTQTPKHLITATGQRVTLRCSPRSGDLSVYWYQQSLDQGLQFLIQYYNGEERAKGNILERFSAQQFPDLHSELNLSSLELGDSALYFCASSAPGGDRAVGELFFGEGSRLTVL.

This sequence joins TRBV6-1 and TRBJ2-2; the D gene is possibly TRBD1 (5 bases). The germline V gene has CDR1 MNHNS and CDR2 SASEGT. V lost 3 bases to trimming and J lost 0 bases, with 8 bases between them. This CDR3 has 15 residues. CDR3 bases: TGTGCCAGCAGTGAGGGGCAGGCGAACACCGGGGAGCTGTTTTTT. It specifies CASSEGQANTGELFF.

The genes are TRBV18 and TRBJ1-1; D gene uncertain. Germline CDR1 reads KGHSH; CDR2 reads LQKENI. V lost 3 bases and J lost 1, with 6 bases in between. This CDR3 spans 13 amino acids. CDR3 nucleotide sequence: TGTGCCAGCTCACCCACTGAGAACACTGAAGCTTTCTTT. It yields the protein CASSPTENTEAFF. Drawing the rest from reference TRBV18 and TRBJ1-1, the complete variable domain is NAGVMQNPRHLVRRRGQEARLRCSPMKGHSHVYWYRQLPEEGLKFMVYLQKENIIDESGMPKERFSAEFPKEGPSILRIQQVVRGDSAAYFCASSPTENTEAFFGQGTRLTVV.

This chain joins TRBV29-1 and TRBJ2-3; tentatively, D is TRBD1 (5 bases). Deletions cut 3 bases from V and 0 bases from J, with 10 bases between. The CDR3 has 14 amino acids. Looked up from germline, CDR1 is SQVTM and CDR2 is ANQGSEA. The CDR3 nucleotides read TGCAGCGTTGATGGACATTTTAGCACAGATACGCAGTATTTT. Protein sequence: CSVDGHFSTDTQYF.

The rearrangement uses TRBV5-6 and TRBJ2-7; 12 bases align to TRBD1. The V segment lost 4 bases and the J segment 6 bases; nucleotides outside the gene matches: 14. Germline assignment: CDR1 SGHDT and CDR2 YYEEEE. The length of the CDR3 is 17 residues. This CDR3 reads CASSRDRGLKRVSEQYF. The CDR3, as DNA: TGTGCCAGCAGCCGGGACAGGGGGCTGAAGAGGGTGAGCGAGCAGTACTTC.

The chain links TRBV5-4 to TRBJ2-5; 7 nucleotides agree with TRBD1. The V segment lost 0 bases and the J segment 2 bases; nucleotides outside the gene matches: 1. Germline V gene lookup returns CDR1 SGHNT and CDR2 YYREEE (reference sequence). There are 14 residues in the CDR3. The CDR3, as DNA: TGTGCCAGCAGCTTGGAGGGACAGCAAGAGACCCAGTACTTC. As protein: CASSLEGQQETQYF. Full variable domain (rest looked up from reference TRBV5-4 and TRBJ2-5): ETGVTQSPTHLIKTRGQQVTLRCSSQSGHNTVSWYQQALGQGPQFIFQYYREEENGRGNFPPRFSGLQFPNYSSELNVNALELDDSALYLCASSLEGQQETQYFGPGTRLLVL.

The rearrangement links TRBV10-3 to TRBJ2-3, with 7 positions matching TRBD2. The CDR3 extends over 17 amino acids. Germline assignment: CDR1 ENHRY and CDR2 SYGVKD. The V gene end was trimmed by 0 bases and the J gene end by 1 base; junction bases not matched to a gene: 7. CDR3 in DNA: TGTGCCATCAGTGAGTCAGGCGGGAGAGGGGGCACAGATACGCAGTATTTT. Translating it yields CAISESGGRGGTDTQYF.